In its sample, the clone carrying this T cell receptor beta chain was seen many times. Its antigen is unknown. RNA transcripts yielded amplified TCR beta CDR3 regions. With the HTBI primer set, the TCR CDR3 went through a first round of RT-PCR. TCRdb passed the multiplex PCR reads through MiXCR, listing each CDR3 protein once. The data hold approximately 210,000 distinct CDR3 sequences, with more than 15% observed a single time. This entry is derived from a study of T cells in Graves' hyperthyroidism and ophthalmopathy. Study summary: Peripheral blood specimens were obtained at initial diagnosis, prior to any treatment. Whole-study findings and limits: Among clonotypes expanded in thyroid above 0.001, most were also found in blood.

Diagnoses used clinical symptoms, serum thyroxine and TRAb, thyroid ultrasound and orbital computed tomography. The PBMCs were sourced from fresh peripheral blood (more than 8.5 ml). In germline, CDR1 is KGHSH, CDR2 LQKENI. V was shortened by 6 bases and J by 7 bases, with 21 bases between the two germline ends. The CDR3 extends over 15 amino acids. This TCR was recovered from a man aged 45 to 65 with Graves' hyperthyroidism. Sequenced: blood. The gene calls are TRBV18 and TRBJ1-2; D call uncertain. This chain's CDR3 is CASSPSESGSGGYTF. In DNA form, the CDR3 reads TGTGCCAGCTCTCCTTCAGAGTCAGGATCGGGTGGCTACACCTTC.